The clone carrying this T cell receptor beta chain was detected only a few times. Its antigen is undetermined. The source of the sample is a study of T cells in Graves' hyperthyroidism and ophthalmopathy. Amplification targeted TCR beta CDR3 regions from RNA transcripts. First-round RT-PCR with HTBI primers amplified the TCR CDR3 region. TCRdb called the multiplex PCR reads again in MiXCR, with one record for every CDR3 protein. The repertoire holds roughly 93,000 distinct CDR3 sequences, with roughly half as singletons. Graves' hyperthyroidism was deemed stable absent ophthalmopathy progression within 18 months. Disease duration under 2 months; hyperthyroidism patients were aged 18 to 65. Uncontrolled infections, other autoimmune diseases, pregnancy or lactation led to exclusion of patients. Overall study results and limits: Most thyroid clonotypes with frequency above 0.001 were detected in blood.

The V and J ends lost 4 bases and 5 bases, in that order; junction bases with no gene match: 3. This CDR3 has 12 amino acids. The V gene's germline CDR1 is SQVTM and CDR2 ANQGSEA. The chain employs TRBV29-1 and TRBJ2-5; TRBD1 matches 8 bases. The sample consisted of blood. This clonotype originated in a woman aged 40 to 50 with Graves' hyperthyroidism. CDR3 sequence reads: CSVVTGGETQYF. The CDR3 nucleotides are TGCAGCGTTGTAACAGGGGGGGAGACCCAGTACTTC.